The 6 T cell receptor beta chains given below trace back to one sample, sequenced in a study of molecular identifiers for immune sequencing clone quantification. From the PCR reads, TCRdb called clonotypes with MiXCR, one entry per CDR3 protein. Here the sample spans approximately 680,000 distinct CDR3 sequences, roughly 23% being singletons. The sample was naive CD8+ T cells from blood, with Jurkat cell RNA spiked in. Regarding subset: FACS-sorted CD8+CD4-CCR7+CD45RA+ naive T cells. The origin of the receptors is a human donor in good health. Some libraries in this study had Jurkat cell RNA spiked in.

This clonotype was seen at least ten times. The chain has TRBV20-1 and TRBJ1-1; no definite D call. Germline CDR1 DFQATT, CDR2 SNEGSKA (reference sequence). The CDR3 contains 11 residues. V was cut by 4 bases and J by 5 bases, with 8 bases left in between. As DNA, the CDR3 is TGCAGTGCTAAGTTCGTAACTGAAGCTTTCTTT. Translating it yields CSAKFVTEAFF.

A word on this clonotype: The junction departs from the called germline gene at one end, perhaps through a read error. The chain carries TRBV6-2 or TRBV6-3 and TRBJ2-7; D unresolved. There are 13 residues in the CDR3. Germline V gene data show CDR1 as MNHEY and CDR2 as SVGEGT. The CDR3 DNA reads TGTGCCCGCAGTTACGGCCAAGCCTACGAGCAGTACTTC. This gives the protein CARSYGQAYEQYF.

About this clonotype: This may be a read error, as it is one base from a much larger clone. This chain links TRBV5-5 with TRBJ1-1, with D uncertain. Germline V gene lookup returns CDR1 SGHKS and CDR2 YYEKEE (reference sequence). There are 11 residues in the CDR3. The CDR3 bases are TGTGCCAGCACCGAAAGGGCCGAAGCTCTCTTT. Protein: CASTERAEALF.

The genes are TRBV6-2 or TRBV6-3 and TRBJ2-7, with TRBD1 identical over 7 bases. Germline assignment: CDR1 MNHEY and CDR2 SVGEGT. The CDR3 extends over 13 amino acids. V shed 6 bases and J 6 bases; nucleotides not matched to a gene: 8. The CDR3 here is CASRPVWDSEQYF. The CDR3 nucleotides read TGTGCCAGCAGGCCCGTCTGGGACAGCGAGCAGTACTTC.

This clonotype came up many times. V gene TRBV6-1 combines with J gene TRBJ2-5, with D perhaps matching TRBD1 (5 bases). Deletions cut 0 bases from V and 3 bases from J, with 8 bases between. Per germline, CDR1 MNHNS and CDR2 SASEGT. CDR3 length: 14 residues. CDR3 nucleotide sequence: TGTGCCAGCAGTGAAGCTACAGGCAAAGAGACCCAGTACTTC. Translation: CASSEATGKETQYF.

The chain uses TRBV27 and TRBJ1-5; a weak D match, TRBD1 (6 bases). CDR3 length: 19 residues. The germline gives CDR1 MNHEY, CDR2 SMNVEV (reference sequence). The V end lost 1 base, the J end lost 4 bases, and 23 bases lay between the germline ends. CDR3: CASSLLGSGGWRGNQPQHF. The DNA of the CDR3 is TGTGCCAGCAGTTTATTAGGTTCGGGGGGCTGGCGTGGTAATCAGCCCCAGCATTTT.